The 26 T cell receptor beta chains given below trace back to one sample, sequenced in a study of graft-versus-host responses after intestinal transplantation. Produced via immunoSEQ multiplex PCR; TCRdb's table is partial and in-frame only. In the table there are fewer than 20,000 clones, just under 95% of which are singletons. The sample here was PBMCs, taken 23 days after intestinal transplant. Receptors were obtained from a human patient who received an intestinal transplant, so some T cells may come from the graft donor.

V gene TRBV11-2 combines with J gene TRBJ2-2; D remains ambiguous. Germline CDR1 SGHAT, CDR2 FQNNGV. CDR3 size: 11 residues. V was shortened by 2 bases and J by 7 bases, with 2 bases between the two germline ends. The CDR3 region is CASSLYGELFF. The CDR3 DNA follows: TGTGCCAGCAGCTTATACGGGGAGCTGTTTTTT.

V usage is TRBV11-2 and J usage is TRBJ2-7; 10 nucleotides align to TRBD2. The length of the CDR3 is 14 residues. Per the germline V gene, CDR1 is SGHAT and CDR2 is FQNNGV. J gave up 2 bases and V 7 bases, and 5 bases lay outside the gene matches. CDR3 nucleotides: TGTGCCAGCACAGGACTAGCGGAGACCTACGAGCAGTACTTC. This gives the protein CASTGLAETYEQYF.

The CDR3 nucleotides read TGTGCCTGGAGTGTAGGTGGGGGGGAGCAGTACTTC. As protein: CAWSVGGGEQYF. The chain links TRBV30 to TRBJ2-7, with D tentatively TRBD2 (6 bases). The germline V gene has CDR1 GTSNPN and CDR2 SVGIG (reference sequence). CDR3 length equals 12 residues. The germline V and J ends were trimmed by 0 bases and 7 bases, with 10 bases remaining between them.

This clone was counted between two and nine times. J is TRBJ2-7 and V is TRBV7-6; D ambiguous. In germline, CDR1 is SGHVS, CDR2 FNYEAQ. The CDR3 length is 12 residues. V was clipped by 1 base and J by 2 bases, with 3 bases between them. Written as DNA, the CDR3 is TGTGCCAGCAGCTTAGGAGCCTACGAGCAGTACTTC. It encodes CASSLGAYEQYF.

The gene calls are TRBV4-1 and TRBJ2-2, with D perhaps assigned TRBD1 or TRBD2 (6 bases each). V was cut by 0 bases and J by 1 base, with 9 bases left in between. Germline V lookup: CDR1 MGHRA, CDR2 YSYEKL. This CDR3 is built from 16 residues. The CDR3 region is CASSQEEGQNTGELFF. Written as DNA, the CDR3 is TGCGCCAGCAGCCAAGAGGAGGGACAGAACACCGGGGAGCTGTTTTTT.

The genes are TRBV5-1 and TRBJ2-3, with 9 bases matching TRBD2. V shed 3 bases, J shed 1 base, and the junction held 9 bases outside the gene matches. CDR1 and CDR2 from the germline V gene are SGHRS and YFSETQ. CDR3 length: 17 amino acids. The chain's CDR3 is CASSSGLAHDRTDTQYF. Here the CDR3 DNA reads TGCGCCAGCAGCTCAGGACTAGCGCACGATCGCACAGATACGCAGTATTTT.

The chain is built from TRBV10-2 and TRBJ2-1; TRBD2 aligns across 12 bases. The germline gives CDR1 WSHSY, CDR2 SAAADI. The CDR3 totals 20 residues. Trimming cost V 4 bases and J 0 bases; bases outside gene matches: 13. The CDR3 is CASSGGVTSGRSHSYNEQFF. The CDR3 DNA reads as TGCGCCAGCAGTGGGGGGGTAACTAGCGGGAGGTCCCACTCCTACAATGAGCAGTTCTTC.

V is TRBV6-7 and J is TRBJ2-7, with 10 bases matching TRBD1. TRBV6-7 is an ORF, and what it does is uncertain. J gave up 5 bases and V 4 bases, and 8 bases lay outside the gene matches. This CDR3 has 15 amino acids. The CDR3 reads CASSSPGQGSDEQYF. CDR3 bases: TGTGCCAGCAGTTCTCCGGGACAGGGGAGCGACGAGCAGTACTTC.

This sequence joins TRBV4-2 and TRBJ2-7; D is perhaps TRBD2 (5 bases). Trimming took off 2 bases at V and 2 bases at J, with 16 bases between the two ends. The CDR3 extends over 16 amino acids. Germline V gene lookup returns CDR1 LGHNA and CDR2 YNFKEQ. The CDR3 DNA is TGTGCCAGCAGCCAACTCCCCGAGGAGGCCACCTACGAGCAGTACTTC. Its translation is CASSQLPEEATYEQYF.

This clone was detected only a few times. The genes are TRBV25-1 and TRBJ1-1; D possibly corresponds to TRBD1 (5 bases). This CDR3 is built from 14 residues. Per germline, CDR1 MGHDK and CDR2 SYGVNS. The germline V and J ends were trimmed by 6 bases and 2 bases, with 13 bases remaining between them. The DNA of the CDR3 is TGTGCCAGCAGAGGACGGACATTTAACACTGAAGCTTTCTTT. Protein product: CASRGRTFNTEAFF.

The rearrangement joins TRBV5-4 to TRBJ2-2; no clear D gene. The CDR3 contains 16 residues. CDR1 and CDR2 (germline): SGHNT, YYREEE (reference sequence). Trimming cost V 4 bases and J 0 bases, with 13 bases left between them. The chain's CDR3 is CASSSRLGANTGELFF. CDR3 nucleotides: TGTGCCAGCAGCAGCCGACTTGGGGCGAACACCGGGGAGCTGTTTTTT.

The gene calls are TRBV7-6 and TRBJ2-1; a weak D match, TRBD1 (6 bases). There are 13 residues in the CDR3. Germline V gives CDR1 SGHVS, CDR2 FNYEAQ. Trimming stripped 5 bases from V and 6 bases from J, with 11 bases between. The CDR3 region has the DNA TGTGCCAGCAGCGCAGGGGTGACCAATGAGCAGTTCTTC. It translates to CASSAGVTNEQFF.

This clone was seen more than once but under ten times. This sequence joins TRBV7-9 and TRBJ2-1, with TRBD1 matching 11 bases. This CDR3 spans 14 amino acids. J gave up 8 bases and V 5 bases, and 5 bases lay outside the gene matches. Germline loops: CDR1 SEHNR, CDR2 FQNEAQ (reference sequence). CDR3 nucleotides: TGTGCCAGCAGCGGGGACAGGGGGACGGATGAGCAGTTCTTC. This codes for CASSGDRGTDEQFF.

Only one count was recorded for this clone. V and J are TRBV27 and TRBJ2-1; TRBD2 matches 10 bases. The CDR3 length is 17 residues. V was clipped by 3 bases and J by 7 bases; unmatched bases: 12. Germline CDR1 is MNHEY and CDR2 is SMNVEV (reference sequence). The CDR3 nucleotides are TGTGCCAGCAGTTTCTGGTACTCTAGCGGGAGTCAGAATGAGCAGTTCTTC. Protein product: CASSFWYSSGSQNEQFF.

The chain uses TRBV6-1 and TRBJ2-3; the match to TRBD2 covers 7 bases. The germline CDR1 and CDR2 sequences are MNHNS and SASEGT. Trimming cost V 10 bases and J 2 bases; bases outside gene matches: 6. This CDR3 contains 13 residues. CDR3 coding DNA: TGTGCCACGTTAGCGGGTAACACAGATACGCAGTATTTT. It specifies CATLAGNTDTQYF.

CDR3 bases: TGTGCCAGCAACGCCCCTGGAAACACCATATATTTT. Translated: CASNAPGNTIYF. The chain combines TRBV6-5 with TRBJ1-3; D remains ambiguous. This CDR3 contains 12 residues. Between the trimmed V and J ends, which lost 7 bases and 2 bases, there was a span of 6 bases. The germline V gene encodes CDR1 MNHEY and CDR2 SVGAGI.

V is TRBV29-1 and J is TRBJ2-7, with D possibly matching TRBD1 (5 bases). Deletions cut 4 bases from V and 2 bases from J, with 12 bases between. This CDR3 is built from 13 residues. Germline loops: CDR1 SQVTM, CDR2 ANQGSEA. This CDR3 is CSVVLQEAYEQYF. The CDR3 nucleotides read TGCAGCGTTGTCTTACAGGAAGCCTACGAGCAGTACTTC.

This clone was seen a single time. The rearrangement uses TRBV19 and TRBJ2-1; 10 positions agree with TRBD2. The CDR3 loop spans 15 amino acids. Looked up from germline, CDR1 is LNHDA and CDR2 is SQIVND (reference sequence). V dropped 3 bases and J dropped 7; count of bases not matched to a gene: 6. The CDR3 sequence is CASSIASGRLNEQFF. CDR3 sequence (DNA): TGTGCCAGTAGTATCGCTAGCGGGAGACTGAATGAGCAGTTCTTC.

This clone was counted a few times. This chain uses TRBV10-2 with TRBJ2-5; 10 positions match TRBD2. Looked up from germline, CDR1 is WSHSY and CDR2 is SAAADI. This CDR3 spans 18 amino acids. The J segment lost 3 bases and the V segment lost 7 bases, leaving 17 bases of the junction unmatched. In DNA form, the CDR3 reads TGCGCCAGCATCCCCGGACTAGCGGCGGTCCCCGGTGAAGAGACCCAGTACTTC. This codes for CASIPGLAAVPGEETQYF.

The rearrangement uses TRBV9 and TRBJ1-2; 9 bases match TRBD1. Germline V gene sequence: CDR1 SGDLS, CDR2 YYNGEE. CDR3 length equals 15 residues. After removal of 3 bases from V and 7 bases from J, the junction contained 10 bases not matched to a gene. CDR3 coding DNA: TGTGCCAGCAGCGCACCCGGGGGGGACAGGGCTGGCTACACCTTC. Its translation: CASSAPGGDRAGYTF.

The gene calls are TRBV5-6 and TRBJ2-5; the D gene could be TRBD1 or TRBD2 (5 bases each). CDR1 is SGHDT and CDR2 is YYEEEE in the germline V gene. Trimming cost V 0 bases and J 4 bases, with 16 bases left between them. This CDR3 region has 16 residues. The CDR3 region is CASSLGEGIFRETQYF. For the CDR3, the DNA is TGTGCCAGCAGCTTGGGAGAGGGGATATTTCGAGAGACCCAGTACTTC.

This chain uses TRBV9 with TRBJ2-5; D might be TRBD1 (5 bases). The CDR3 runs to 18 residues. Looked up from germline, CDR1 is SGDLS and CDR2 is YYNGEE. The ends were cut back, 3 bases at V and 0 bases at J, with 21 bases in the middle. The CDR3 protein is CASSAGLDLRDYQETQYF. The CDR3 DNA reads as TGTGCCAGCAGCGCCGGTCTGGACCTCAGGGATTACCAAGAGACCCAGTACTTC.

The chain links TRBV28 to TRBJ2-2; D gene uncertain. Deletions cut 7 bases from V and 6 bases from J, with 15 bases between. The germline V gene encodes CDR1 MDHEN and CDR2 SYDVKM. The length of the CDR3 is 14 residues. As DNA, the CDR3 is TGTGCCAGCATCCACTTGTGGGCGGCCGGGGAGCTGTTTTTT. Amino acids: CASIHLWAAGELFF.

This chain uses TRBV12-5 with TRBJ2-3, with D perhaps matching TRBD2 (6 bases). Trimming stripped 5 bases from V and 4 bases from J, with 19 bases between. The germline CDR1 and CDR2 sequences are LGHNT and FRNRAP. The CDR3 has 16 amino acids. CDR3 amino acids: CASGPPGVGAADTQYF. CDR3 DNA sequence: TGTGCTAGTGGTCCCCCGGGGGTGGGCGCGGCAGATACGCAGTATTTT.

V gene TRBV6-6 combines with J gene TRBJ2-7, with no clear D. The CDR3 extends over 11 amino acids. Trimming stripped 11 bases from V and 2 bases from J, with 10 bases between. CDR1 is MNHNY and CDR2 is SVGAGI in the germline V gene (reference sequence). CDR3 residues: CACDTTYEQYF. As DNA, the CDR3 is TGTGCCTGCGACACTACCTACGAGCAGTACTTC.

V and J are TRBV7-9 and TRBJ2-7, with 13 positions matching TRBD2. CDR1 and CDR2 from the germline V gene are SEHNR and FQNEAQ (reference sequence). V lost 5 bases, J lost 5 bases, and 6 bases stayed unmatched. CDR3 length equals 15 residues. The CDR3 reads CASSIGTSGNNEQYF. The CDR3 DNA reads as TGTGCCAGCAGCATCGGGACTAGCGGGAACAACGAGCAGTACTTC.